These 19 T cell receptor beta chains were all obtained from the same sample, sequenced in a study of T-cell reconstitution after alpha-beta-depleted transplantation in children. Preparing the TCRbeta library involved the use of unique molecular identifiers. MiXCR, applied by TCRdb to the PCR reads, yields one record per CDR3 protein. The sample lists 450,000 to 600,000 distinct CDR3 sequences, 8% to 11% occurring once. Sequences were derived from PBMCs, sampled before TCRalphabeta/CD19-depleted stem cell transplant. The receptors originated from a child aged 2 to 10 with inherited bone marrow failure, due to receive a stem cell transplant.

Of note for this clonotype: Being one base from a much bigger clone, this may be a read error. The J gene is TRBJ2-1, the V gene TRBV6-1, with D perhaps matching TRBD2 (5 bases). Looked up from germline, CDR1 is MNHNS and CDR2 is SASEGT. Trimming pared 5 bases from V and 6 bases from J, leaving 26 bases between. The CDR3 totals 18 residues. CDR3 protein: CASSPLGSWRPAGNEQFF. In DNA form, the CDR3 reads TGTGCCAGCAGTCCTCTTGGTTCCTGGCGCCCGGCGGGCAATGAGCAGTTCTTC.

This clonotype was picked up many times. The V gene is TRBV11-2, the J gene TRBJ2-2; possible D gene TRBD1, 7 bases. The CDR3 runs 16 residues. The ends were cut back, 4 bases at V and 5 bases at J, with 17 bases in the middle. CDR1 SGHAT and CDR2 FQNNGV come from the germline V gene. This chain's CDR3 is CASSYQGGWGTGELFF. The CDR3 coding sequence is TGTGCCAGCAGCTACCAGGGGGGCTGGGGAACCGGGGAGCTGTTTTTT.

In this sample, this clonotype turned up many times. This chain joins TRBV5-1 and TRBJ2-1, with 10 bases identical to TRBD2. The CDR3 is 18 residues long. Per the germline V gene, CDR1 is SGHRS and CDR2 is YFSETQ. Trimming removed 3 bases from V and 0 bases from J; junction bases left unmatched: 9. Here the CDR3 reads CASSSPEAGGSSYNEQFF. The CDR3 bases are TGCGCCAGCAGCTCCCCGGAAGCGGGAGGGAGCTCCTACAATGAGCAGTTCTTC. Filled out from reference TRBV5-1 and TRBJ2-1, the complete variable domain reads KAGVTQTPRYLIKTRGQQVTLSCSPISGHRSVSWYQQTPGQGLQFLFEYFSETQRNKGNFPGRFSGRQFSNSRSEMNVSTLELGDSALYLCASSSPEAGGSSYNEQFFGPGTRLTVL.

This chain joins TRBV20-1 and TRBJ2-7; D is perhaps TRBD1 or TRBD2 (5 bases each). Trimming took 6 bases from V and 0 from J, leaving 18 bases between them. Germline loops: CDR1 DFQATT, CDR2 SNEGSKA (reference sequence). The CDR3 length is 15 residues. DNA for the CDR3: TGCAGTGCCCTTGAATTCCGGGACCTCTCCTACGAGCAGTACTTC. It encodes CSALEFRDLSYEQYF.

With regard to this clonotype: It may be a read error: a sequence one base away is much more abundant. The chain is built from TRBV9 and TRBJ2-7, with TRBD2 identical over 7 bases. CDR1 SGDLS and CDR2 YYNGEE come from the germline V gene. This CDR3 is built from 14 residues. CDR3 sequence reads: CARSVSGGRGEQYF. CDR3 coding DNA: TGTGCCAGGAGCGTCTCGGGGGGAAGAGGGGAGCAGTACTTC.

This clonotype was counted many times. The chain links TRBV6-2 or TRBV6-3 to TRBJ2-1; a weak D match, TRBD1 (6 bases). The CDR3 covers 12 residues. V was trimmed by 2 bases and J by 8 bases, leaving 7 bases between them. CDR1 and CDR2 (germline): MNHEY, SVGEGT. Written as DNA, the CDR3 is TGTGCCAGCAGTTACACAGGGTATGAGCAGTTCTTC. It codes for CASSYTGYEQFF.

This clonotype was detected only a few times. The V and J genes are TRBV4-3 and TRBJ2-3; D is unresolved. With 4 bases removed from V and 4 bases from J, the gap between germline ends came to 15 bases. Germline V lookup: CDR1 LGHNA, CDR2 YSLEER. The CDR3 has 15 residues. CDR3 DNA: TGCGCCAGCAGCCCCTCTCCAGATTTGGCAGATACGCAGTATTTT. The encoded protein is CASSPSPDLADTQYF.

V gene TRBV5-6 combines with J gene TRBJ1-5, with D perhaps matching TRBD1 (5 bases). Trimming left V 0 bases short and J 2 bases short, with 18 bases between. There are 18 residues in the CDR3. The germline gives CDR1 SGHDT, CDR2 YYEEEE. As DNA, the CDR3 is TGTGCCAGCAGCTTGGCCTCAGGATGGGGGGGTGGCAATCAGCCCCAGCATTTT. This encodes CASSLASGWGGGNQPQHF.

Concerning this clonotype: Given a much more abundant clone one base away, this may be a read error. The rearrangement links TRBV7-2 to TRBJ2-3; TRBD2 agrees at 9 bases. V gave up 5 bases and J gave up 4 bases; unmatched junction bases: 7. CDR1 SGHTA and CDR2 FQGNSA come from the germline V gene. The CDR3 is 15 residues long. The chain's CDR3 is CASSLRAGGPDTQYF. The CDR3, as DNA: TGTGCCAGCAGCCTGAGGGCGGGAGGGCCAGATACGCAGTATTTT.

In this sample, this clonotype turned up many times. V and J are TRBV12-3 or TRBV12-4 and TRBJ1-5; no reliable D call. This CDR3 is 13 amino acids long. The V end lost 3 bases, the J end lost 2 bases, and 5 bases lay between the germline ends. The CDR3 DNA reads TGTGCCAGCAGTTTTAATGGCAATCAGCCCCAGCATTTT. Translation gives CASSFNGNQPQHF.

This clonotype was detected ten times or more. The chain combines TRBV6-1 with TRBJ2-7, with D hard to call. The germline gives CDR1 MNHNS, CDR2 SASEGT. V lost 7 bases and J 0 bases, leaving 16 bases between the germline ends. The CDR3 extends over 15 amino acids. DNA for the CDR3: TGTGCCAGCAAGACCAAGGGTTTCAGCTCCTACGAGCAGTACTTC. It codes for CASKTKGFSSYEQYF.

This clonotype was recorded many times. The gene calls are TRBV27 and TRBJ2-1; 7 nucleotides match TRBD2. The CDR3 is 16 residues long. Per germline, CDR1 MNHEY and CDR2 SMNVEV (reference sequence). The V and J ends lost 0 bases and 7 bases, in that order; junction bases with no gene match: 9. In DNA form, the CDR3 reads TGTGCCAGCAGTTTATCGAGCGGGGAGCTTATGAATGAGCAGTTCTTC. This sequence encodes CASSLSSGELMNEQFF.

This clonotype has a count of ten or more. The rearrangement joins TRBV20-1 to TRBJ1-2; TRBD1 might be the D (5 bases). V was trimmed by 6 bases and J by 2 bases, leaving 13 bases between them. CDR3 length: 13 amino acids. The germline CDR1 and CDR2 sequences are DFQATT and SNEGSKA (reference sequence). This CDR3 is CSASEGSNYGYTF. CDR3 nucleotides: TGCAGTGCAAGTGAGGGGAGCAACTATGGCTACACCTTC.

There are many counts of this clonotype. This rearrangement joins TRBV28 to TRBJ2-1, with TRBD1 matching over 8 bases. Germline values: CDR1 MDHEN, CDR2 SYDVKM. The CDR3 consists of 14 residues. V gave up 1 base and J gave up 7 bases; unmatched junction bases: 3. CDR3 DNA: TGTGCCAGCAGTTTATTTCAGGGGGCGAATGAGCAGTTCTTC. Encoded protein: CASSLFQGANEQFF.

As for this clonotype: Possible read error: a much larger clone is one base away. The rearrangement links TRBV29-1 to TRBJ2-3; D possibly corresponds to TRBD2 (6 bases). The germline V gene encodes CDR1 SQVTM and CDR2 ANQGSEA. The CDR3 totals 15 residues. Trimming took 4 bases from V and 2 from J, leaving 16 bases between them. The CDR3 sequence: CSVGLRDHPTDTQYF. The CDR3 coding sequence is TGCAGCGTTGGGTTGCGGGACCATCCCACAGATACGCAGTATTTT.

This clonotype showed up many times. This chain links TRBV12-3 or TRBV12-4 with TRBJ1-5; D gene unclear. The CDR3 consists of 16 residues. The V and J ends lost 3 bases and 1 base respectively, with 13 bases between them. In DNA form, the CDR3 reads TGTGCCAGCAGTTTTAGTACCTCTTTGAGCAATCAGCCCCAGCATTTT. Translated: CASSFSTSLSNQPQHF.

The sample holds a few counts of this clonotype. This sequence joins TRBV29-1 and TRBJ2-2; D not certain. Trimming pared 7 bases from V and 0 bases from J, leaving 12 bases between. Germline V CDR1 and CDR2: SQVTM, ANQGSEA. The CDR3 is 14 residues long. CDR3 loop: CSACALANTGELFF. CDR3 nucleotide sequence: TGCAGCGCTTGCGCCCTCGCGAACACCGGGGAGCTGTTTTTT.

This clonotype showed up many times. V is TRBV20-1 and J is TRBJ2-7; D is uncertain. This CDR3 is 14 amino acids long. Germline assignment: CDR1 DFQATT and CDR2 SNEGSKA (reference sequence). V lost 1 base and J lost 1, with 11 bases in between. The CDR3 protein is CSARASTKSYEQYF. CDR3 nucleotide sequence: TGCAGTGCTAGAGCCTCGACCAAATCCTACGAGCAGTACTTC.

This clonotype was seen many times. The rearrangement uses TRBV7-8 and TRBJ2-1; 11 bases fit TRBD2. Germline V lookup: CDR1 SGHVS, CDR2 FQNEAQ. V trimming: 1 base; J trimming: 6 bases; junction bases outside the gene matches: 2. There are 15 residues in the CDR3. Written as DNA, the CDR3 is TGTGCCAGCAGCTTAGTTAGCGGGAGGGCCAATGAGCAGTTCTTC. It encodes CASSLVSGRANEQFF.